Presented here are 20 T cell receptor beta chains from one specimen sequenced in a study of OX40 agonist ivuxolimab in advanced cancers. The table came from immunoSEQ multiplex PCR; TCRdb's copy has only in-frame clones and leaves some out. The table lists about 26,000 clones, approximately 91% of them singletons. The source was CD4+ or CD8+ T cells sorted from blood, collected in a trial of the OX40 agonist ivuxolimab. The receptor source for this set is an adult with an advanced solid tumor such as melanoma, head and neck, liver or kidney cancer.

The gene calls are TRBV28 and TRBJ2-3; 9 bases agree with TRBD1. V lost 5 bases, J lost 3 bases, and 6 bases stayed unmatched. Germline V gene lookup returns CDR1 MDHEN and CDR2 SYDVKM. The CDR3 has 15 residues. CDR3 nucleotides: TGTGCCAGCAGTCCCAACAGGGGGCAGACAGATACGCAGTATTTT. It encodes CASSPNRGQTDTQYF. Complete variable domain (other parts from reference TRBV28 and TRBJ2-3): DVKVTQSSRYLVKRTGEKVFLECVQDMDHENMFWYRQDPGLGLRLIYFSYDVKMKEKGDIPEGYSVSREKKERFSLILESASTNQTSMYLCASSPNRGQTDTQYFGPGTRLTVL.

This clone occurred once. This chain connects TRBV19 to TRBJ2-7, with TRBD2 identical over 8 bases. Unmatched junction bases numbered 15, after V lost 3 bases and J lost 2 bases. This CDR3 comprises 18 residues. Germline assignment: CDR1 LNHDA and CDR2 SQIVND (reference sequence). This CDR3 is CASSIKPSGLAGPYEQYF. The CDR3 DNA sequence: TGTGCCAGTAGTATTAAGCCCTCTGGGTTAGCGGGACCCTACGAGCAGTACTTC.

The genes are TRBV30 and TRBJ2-2; D remains ambiguous. Germline V lookup: CDR1 GTSNPN, CDR2 SVGIG (reference sequence). V dropped 0 bases and J dropped 8 bases, with 10 bases sitting between them. This CDR3 spans 13 amino acids. The CDR3 spells CAWSVVGGGELFF. CDR3 sequence (DNA): TGTGCCTGGAGTGTAGTGGGCGGTGGGGAGCTGTTTTTT.

Points on this clone: One end of the junction fails to match germline, which may point to a read error. The chain employs TRBV7-7 and TRBJ2-5; 11 nucleotides match TRBD2. CDR1 is SSHAT and CDR2 is FNYEAQ in the germline V gene (reference sequence). The CDR3 has 15 residues. The CDR3 DNA reads as TGTGCTAGCAGCTTAGCGGGGGGGCCGGTCGAGACCCAGTACTTC. Translating gives CASSLAGGPVETQYF.

This chain links TRBV7-2 with TRBJ2-2, with TRBD2 matching over 7 bases. The CDR3 loop spans 18 amino acids. Germline V gene sequence: CDR1 SGHTA, CDR2 FQGNSA. Germline trimming cut 2 bases from V and 1 base from J; bases unmatched to any gene: 10. CDR3 residues: CASSLPVAASGNTGELFF. CDR3 coding DNA: TGTGCCAGCAGCTTACCAGTTGCGGCTAGCGGGAACACCGGGGAGCTGTTTTTT.

The chain couples TRBV7-9 to TRBJ2-7; the D is unclear. This CDR3 is 13 amino acids long. CDR1 is SEHNR and CDR2 is FQNEAQ in the germline V gene (reference sequence). V lost 4 bases to trimming and J lost 4 bases, with 11 bases between them. The CDR3 reads CASSSPDSYEQYF. CDR3 DNA sequence: TGTGCCAGCAGCTCCCCTGACTCGTACGAGCAGTACTTC.

This rearrangement joins TRBV30 to TRBJ1-1, with D possibly matching TRBD1 (6 bases). The germline V and J ends were trimmed by 2 bases and 7 bases, with 14 bases remaining between them. The CDR3 spans 13 residues. The germline V gene encodes CDR1 GTSNPN and CDR2 SVGIG (reference sequence). CDR3 protein: CAWSSLGADEAFF. The CDR3 region has the DNA TGTGCCTGGAGTAGCTTGGGGGCAGATGAAGCTTTCTTT.

The V and J genes are TRBV2 and TRBJ2-3, with D possibly being TRBD2 (5 bases). The germline V gene encodes CDR1 SNHLY and CDR2 FYNNEI. The CDR3 has 14 residues. The V gene lost 7 bases and the J gene lost 3 bases, with 14 bases spanning the gap. CDR3 sequence (DNA): TGTGCCAGCACCCAGGACTTACCGACAGATACGCAGTATTTT. It codes for CASTQDLPTDTQYF.

V is TRBV7-8 and J is TRBJ2-1, with D possibly matching TRBD1 (6 bases). The CDR3 covers 13 residues. Trimming took 7 bases from V and 8 from J, leaving 15 bases between them. Germline CDR1 and CDR2: SGHVS and FQNEAQ. In DNA form, the CDR3 reads TGTGCCAGCACCCCGGTAGGGGGTGATGAGCAGTTCTTC. Protein sequence: CASTPVGGDEQFF.

This chain links TRBV27 with TRBJ2-7, with no clear D. CDR3 length equals 13 residues. V lost 4 bases, J lost 5 bases, and 12 bases lay in between. In germline, CDR1 is MNHEY, CDR2 SMNVEV (reference sequence). CDR3 DNA sequence: TGTGCCAGCAGTTCCCTTAATAACCACGAGCAGTACTTC. It yields the protein CASSSLNNHEQYF.

This chain connects TRBV5-4 to TRBJ1-4; D is possibly TRBD1 (5 bases). The CDR3 loop spans 15 amino acids. The germline V gene encodes CDR1 SGHNT and CDR2 YYREEE (reference sequence). V lost 6 bases, J lost 5 bases, and 17 bases lay in between. CDR3 coding DNA: TGTGCCAGCAACCCCGGGCAGGGCACGAATGAAAAACTGTTTTTT. It is translated as CASNPGQGTNEKLFF.

CDR3 nucleotide sequence: TGTGCCAGCAGTTCCATGACAGGGGTTACTGAAGCTTTCTTT. It specifies CASSSMTGVTEAFF. This chain connects TRBV6-5 to TRBJ1-1; 8 bases match TRBD1. CDR1 and CDR2 (germline): MNHEY, SVGAGI. This CDR3 spans 14 amino acids. Trimming removed 4 bases from V and 5 bases from J; junction bases left unmatched: 6.

The CDR3 loop is CASSAAGKTDTQYF. The DNA of the CDR3 is TGCGCCAGCAGCGCGGCCGGAAAGACAGATACGCAGTATTTT. J is TRBJ2-3 and V is TRBV5-1; D gene uncertain. V shed 4 bases and J shed 3 bases, with 12 bases lying between them. Germline CDR1 SGHRS, CDR2 YFSETQ. CDR3 size: 14 residues.

The CDR3 is CASSYAPRGRTEAFF. The CDR3 DNA reads as TGTGCCAGCAGTTACGCTCCCAGGGGGCGGACTGAAGCTTTCTTT. The J gene is TRBJ1-1, the V gene TRBV6-5; TRBD1 aligns across 8 bases. This CDR3 contains 15 residues. V shed 2 bases and J 5 bases; nucleotides not matched to a gene: 7. From germline, CDR1 is MNHEY and CDR2 SVGAGI.

The genes are TRBV28 and TRBJ2-7; D may match TRBD1 or TRBD2 (6 bases each). This CDR3 spans 17 amino acids. Deletions cut 9 bases from V and 7 bases from J, with 31 bases between. The germline V gene has CDR1 MDHEN and CDR2 SYDVKM. This CDR3 is CASYTRTDPKAGGEQYF. The CDR3 DNA follows: TGTGCCAGTTACACACGGACAGACCCAAAGGCAGGAGGGGAGCAGTACTTC. Full variable domain (outside the CDR3, taken from reference TRBV28 and TRBJ2-7): DVKVTQSSRYLVKRTGEKVFLECVQDMDHENMFWYRQDPGLGLRLIYFSYDVKMKEKGDIPEGYSVSREKKERFSLILESASTNQTSMYLCASYTRTDPKAGGEQYFGPGTRLTVT.

This chain joins TRBV5-1 and TRBJ2-2; D call uncertain. This CDR3 has 15 residues. V lost 7 bases, J lost 3 bases, and 16 bases lay in between. Looked up from germline, CDR1 is SGHRS and CDR2 is YFSETQ. CDR3 loop: CASPQGYSYTGELFF. The DNA of the CDR3 is TGCGCCAGCCCTCAAGGGTACAGCTACACCGGGGAGCTGTTTTTT.

The CDR3 nucleotides are TGTGCCAGCAGAACCGGGTTCCGCACAGATACGCAGTATTTT. Translated, it gives CASRTGFRTDTQYF. The V and J genes are TRBV27 and TRBJ2-3; D call uncertain. The CDR3 sequence is 14 residues long. V shed 6 bases and J shed 1 base, with 11 bases lying between them. Germline assignment: CDR1 MNHEY and CDR2 SMNVEV (reference sequence).

This chain links TRBV19 with TRBJ2-2, with TRBD1 matching over 11 bases. Germline values: CDR1 LNHDA, CDR2 SQIVND (reference sequence). The CDR3 sequence is 15 residues long. The J segment lost 3 bases and the V segment lost 5 bases, leaving 2 bases of the junction unmatched. The CDR3: CASSWTGGDTGELFF. Here the CDR3 DNA reads TGTGCCAGTAGTTGGACAGGGGGCGACACCGGGGAGCTGTTTTTT.

The sample holds one count of this clone. This chain uses TRBV11-2 with TRBJ2-7; D is ambiguous. This CDR3 spans 15 amino acids. Deletions cut 2 bases from V and 0 bases from J, with 11 bases between. CDR1 is SGHAT, CDR2 FQNNGV, per germline. The CDR3 spells CASSLYQEGSYEQYF. CDR3 bases: TGTGCCAGCAGCTTATATCAGGAAGGCTCCTACGAGCAGTACTTC.

The V and J genes are TRBV19 and TRBJ1-2; D gene ambiguous. In germline, CDR1 is LNHDA, CDR2 SQIVND (reference sequence). This CDR3 region has 13 residues. V lost 1 base and J lost 1, with 4 bases in between. CDR3 nucleotide sequence: TGTGCCAGTAGTATAGTGGTTAACTATGGCTACACCTTC. It yields the protein CASSIVVNYGYTF. The whole variable domain, remainder taken from reference TRBV19 and TRBJ1-2, is DGGITQSPKYLFRKEGQNVTLSCEQNLNHDAMYWYRQDPGQGLRLIYYSQIVNDFQKGDIAEGYSVSREKKESFPLTVTSAQKNPTAFYLCASSIVVNYGYTFGSGTRLTVV.